The rows below give T cell receptor beta chains drawn from one sample of a study of control samples from healthy donors and cancer patients. Only in-frame clones appear in the TCRdb table, and some are missing; sequencing was by immunoSEQ multiplex PCR. This table has about 120,000 clones, more than 90% appearing once. Source material: blood. All receptors derive from a man aged 18 to 29 in good health. The CDR3 runs from the conserved cysteine through the conserved F or W. Fields, in order: CDR3 length, V gene, J gene, CDR3 protein.

>14|TRBV15|TRBJ2-3
CATTKAQEGDTQYF
>15|TRBV5-1|TRBJ2-1
CASREGPSSYNEQFF
>13|TRBV11-3|TRBJ1-4
CASSPGTGGKLFF
>13|TRBV3-1/TRBV3-2|TRBJ1-2
CASSLFIGGGYTF
>16|TRBV24-1|TRBJ2-7
CATSDHRQGSIYEQYF
>14|TRBV3-1/TRBV3-2|TRBJ1-1
CASSQRGWGTEAFF
>12|TRBV12-5|TRBJ1-2
CASGLTGYGYTF
>14|TRBV9|TRBJ2-7
CASSVGDRSYEQYF
>15|TRBV27|TRBJ2-7
CASSFLSGGAYEQYF
>14|TRBV4-2|TRBJ2-7
CASSQGGLADQQYF
>15|TRBV7-9|TRBJ1-2
CASSANSGRNYGYTF
>15|TRBV7-2|TRBJ2-2
CASSPRARTTGELFF
>17|TRBV5-7|TRBJ2-2
CASSGKGLAGTSGELFF
>17|TRBV11-2|TRBJ2-4
CASSRGSTILAKNIQYF
>13|TRBV27|TRBJ2-1
CASSVPGDLEQFF
>15|TRBV30|TRBJ1-2
CAWSELGFKNYGYTF
>13|TRBV7-2|TRBJ1-5
CASSLAQSQAQHF
>15|TRBV18|TRBJ1-6
CASSAGTPGDSPLHF
>14|TRBV9|TRBJ2-2
CASSDHLNTGELFF
>15|TRBV21-1|TRBJ2-7
CASSKRERRAYEQYF
>14|TRBV4-1|TRBJ2-4
CASSPLGGKNIQYF
>15|TRBV6-5|TRBJ2-1
CASTRRQGRLNEQFF
>11|TRBV2|TRBJ2-1
CASSFYNEQFF
>15|TRBV6-5|TRBJ2-7
CASSSNRVPSYEQYF
>15|TRBV7-9|TRBJ2-2
CASSARTGFAGELFF
>14|TRBV9|TRBJ1-1
CASSVPGRGTEAFF
>12|TRBV6-5|TRBJ1-2
CASSYRGGGYTF
>14|TRBV2|TRBJ1-1
CASSEGGMNTEAFF
>15|TRBV7-7|TRBJ2-5
CASSSVQSNPETQYF
>14|TRBV5-1|TRBJ1-2
CASSLASDNYGYTF
>14|TRBV27|TRBJ1-6
CASGNGQGNSPLHF
>12|TRBV5-6|TRBJ2-3
CASSALTDTQYF
>14|TRBV4-1|TRBJ2-2
CASSQGAGGGELFF
>14|TRBV12-5|TRBJ2-7
CASGLASDSYEQYF
>16|TRBV7-6|TRBJ1-6
CASSFNGRDGSSPLHF
>16|TRBV4-1|TRBJ2-2
CASSQDPGQGPGELFF
>15|TRBV9|TRBJ2-5
CAGSPTGTRQETQYF
>17|TRBV15|TRBJ1-1
CATSRDTWGGRNTEAFF
>14|TRBV19|TRBJ1-1
CASSYGTSNTEAFF
>13|TRBV7-2|TRBJ2-3
CASSLTKEGTQYF
>14|TRBV4-1|TRBJ2-7
CASSQVAAHYEQYF
>18|TRBV4-1|TRBJ1-2
CASSQDRLRGRNNYGYTF
>16|TRBV25-1|TRBJ1-4
CASSEGVTGGLEKLFF
>12|TRBV6-5|TRBJ1-2
CASRTLNYGYTF
>16|TRBV18|TRBJ1-1
CASSPPGDRLPTEAFF
>14|TRBV6-5|TRBJ1-5
CASKEGYSNQPQHF
>20|TRBV10-2|TRBJ1-5
CASSDYYSGQGLYSNQPQHF
>13|TRBV9|TRBJ1-5
CASSKSGNQPQHF
>14|TRBV19|TRBJ2-1
CASSIAPEYHEQFF
>14|TRBV5-5|TRBJ1-5
CASSLKEVGQPQHF
>15|TRBV19|TRBJ2-3
CASSRAAPSTDTQYF
>14|TRBV5-5|TRBJ1-1
CASSLVPGNTEAFF
>16|TRBV27|TRBJ2-5
CASSRGDSLQQETQYF
>13|TRBV4-1|TRBJ2-7
CASSQPTGDEQYF
>13|TRBV29-1|TRBJ1-1
CSVGTGTNTEAFF
>11|TRBV7-3|TRBJ2-1
CASSLADEQFF
>15|TRBV18|TRBJ1-3
CASSPTTASGNTIYF